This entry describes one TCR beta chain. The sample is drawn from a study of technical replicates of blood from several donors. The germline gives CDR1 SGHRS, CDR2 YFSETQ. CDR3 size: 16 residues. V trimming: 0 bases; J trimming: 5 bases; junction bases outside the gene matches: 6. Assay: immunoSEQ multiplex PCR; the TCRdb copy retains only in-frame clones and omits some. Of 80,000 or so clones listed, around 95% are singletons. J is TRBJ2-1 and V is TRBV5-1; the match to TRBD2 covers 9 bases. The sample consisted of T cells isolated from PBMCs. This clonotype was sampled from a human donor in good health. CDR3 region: CASSLGGGRGNNEQFF. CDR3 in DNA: TGCGCCAGCAGCTTGGGAGGCGGGAGGGGGAACAATGAGCAGTTCTTC.